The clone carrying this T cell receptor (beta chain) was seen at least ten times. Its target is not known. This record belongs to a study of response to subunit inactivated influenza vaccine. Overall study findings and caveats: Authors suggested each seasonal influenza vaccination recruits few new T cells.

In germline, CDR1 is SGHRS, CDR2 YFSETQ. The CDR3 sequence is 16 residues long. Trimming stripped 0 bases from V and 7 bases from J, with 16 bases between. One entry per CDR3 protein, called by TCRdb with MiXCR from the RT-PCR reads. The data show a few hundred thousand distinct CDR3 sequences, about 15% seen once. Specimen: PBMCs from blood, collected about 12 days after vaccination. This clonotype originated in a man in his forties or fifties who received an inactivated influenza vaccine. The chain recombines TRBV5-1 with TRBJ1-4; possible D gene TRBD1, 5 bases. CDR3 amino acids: CASSLVGGNAAEKLFF. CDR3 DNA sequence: TGCGCCAGCAGCTTGGTCGGGGGGAATGCGGCTGAAAAACTGTTTTTT.